These 20 T cell receptor beta chains were all obtained from the same sample, sequenced in a study of Graves' ophthalmopathy and Graves' hyperthyroidism. The authors amplified TCR beta CDR3 regions, and they did so from RNA transcripts for repertoire sequencing. The authors performed first-round RT-PCR with HTBI primers and then a second-round multiplex PCR. TCRdb itself ran the multiplex PCR reads through MiXCR, one entry per CDR3 protein. The sample has over a million distinct CDR3 sequences; about 38% are singletons. The sample consisted of peripheral blood or thyroid tissue (not recorded which). The receptors come from an adult man with Graves' hyperthyroidism.

This clonotype came up many times. The V gene is TRBV7-2, the J gene TRBJ2-7; 9 bases align to TRBD1. This CDR3 comprises 15 residues. The trim removed 5 bases at V and 0 bases at J, leaving 5 bases unmatched. The V gene's germline CDR1 is SGHTA and CDR2 FQGNSA. CDR3 region: CASSNGQGFSYEQYF. Written as DNA, the CDR3 is TGTGCCAGCAGCAACGGACAGGGGTTCTCCTACGAGCAGTACTTC.

Remarks on this clonotype: Since a much larger clone is just one base distant, this may be a read error. The chain uses TRBV7-2 and TRBJ1-4; D possibly corresponds to TRBD1 (5 bases). Germline CDR1 reads SGHTA; CDR2 reads FQGNSA. This CDR3 spans 15 amino acids. The chain's CDR3 is CVSSLRGPGTEKLFF. The CDR3 DNA sequence: TGTGTCAGCAGCTTAAGGGGTCCAGGGACTGAAAAACTGTTTTTT. Full variable domain (rest looked up from reference TRBV7-2 and TRBJ1-4): GAGVSQSPSNKVTEKGKDVELRCDPISGHTALYWYRQSLGQGLEFLIYFQGNSAPDKSGLPSDRFSAERTGGSVSTLTIQRTQQEDSAVYLCVSSLRGPGTEKLFFGSGTQLSVL.

This clonotype was found many times. V and J are TRBV7-9 and TRBJ1-2; D is perhaps TRBD1 (5 bases). The CDR3 is made up of 14 amino acids. Trimming took 11 bases from V and 4 from J, leaving 20 bases between them. Germline assignment: CDR1 SEHNR and CDR2 FQNEAQ (reference sequence). The CDR3 reads CAVAGQGSGYGYTF. The CDR3 nucleotides are TGTGCCGTGGCGGGGCAGGGCTCCGGCTATGGCTACACCTTC.

The gene calls are TRBV12-3 or TRBV12-4 and TRBJ2-7; D is uncertain. The ends were cut back, 5 bases at V and 1 base at J, with 15 bases in the middle. The length of the CDR3 is 15 residues. The CDR3 DNA sequence: TGTGCCAGCAGTAAGACGGGTTCCCAATCCTACGAGCAGTACTTC. Amino acids: CASSKTGSQSYEQYF.

This clonotype has a count of ten or more. The gene calls are TRBV7-6 and TRBJ2-7; no reliable D call. CDR1 is SGHVS, CDR2 FNYEAQ, per germline. Trimming stripped 5 bases from V and 9 bases from J, with 11 bases between. The CDR3 consists of 11 residues. CDR3 coding DNA: TGTGCCAGCAGCCCAGGTCGCGGGCAGTACTTC. It is translated as CASSPGRGQYF.

This chain joins TRBV20-1 and TRBJ1-2; 12 bases fit TRBD1. The V gene end was trimmed by 5 bases and the J gene end by 5 bases; junction bases not matched to a gene: 15. CDR1 and CDR2 (germline): DFQATT, SNEGSKA (reference sequence). This CDR3 is built from 17 residues. DNA of the CDR3: TGCAGTGCTTATGGGACAGGGGGCCAACCGACACTATATGGCTACACCTTC. Translation gives CSAYGTGGQPTLYGYTF.

A few counts support this clonotype. The chain carries TRBV5-1 and TRBJ2-7; 9 bases align to TRBD1. The germline CDR1 and CDR2 sequences are SGHRS and YFSETQ. V trimming: 3 bases; J trimming: 5 bases; junction bases outside the gene matches: 9. The CDR3 totals 15 residues. Here the CDR3 reads CASSYPGTGSNEQYF. CDR3 DNA: TGCGCCAGCAGCTACCCCGGGACAGGGTCTAACGAGCAGTACTTC. Drawing the rest from reference TRBV5-1 and TRBJ2-7, the complete variable domain is KAGVTQTPRYLIKTRGQQVTLSCSPISGHRSVSWYQQTPGQGLQFLFEYFSETQRNKGNFPGRFSGRQFSNSRSEMNVSTLELGDSALYLCASSYPGTGSNEQYFGPGTRLTVT.

CDR3 loop: CASSYQGIDTQYF. CDR3 nucleotides: TGTGCCAGCAGTTACCAGGGAATAGATACGCAGTATTTT. The gene calls are TRBV12-3 or TRBV12-4 and TRBJ2-3; tentatively, D is TRBD1 (5 bases). The V end was cut by 4 bases, the J end by 5 bases, with 10 bases between. The CDR3 length is 13 residues.

A word on this clonotype: This may be a read error, as it is one base from a much larger clone. The chain carries TRBV29-1 and TRBJ2-2; perhaps TRBD1 as D (6 bases). V was pared by 5 bases and J by 1 base, with 17 bases between. This CDR3 has 16 amino acids. Germline V lookup: CDR1 SQVTM, CDR2 ANQGSEA. The CDR3 loop reads CSVSSRQARNTGELFF. In nucleotides, the CDR3 is TGCAGCGTTTCTAGTCGACAGGCACGGAACACCGGGGAGCTGTTTTTT.

This clonotype came up a few times. The genes are TRBV5-5 and TRBJ1-3; no clear D gene. Germline-derived CDR1 and CDR2 are SGHKS and YYEKEE (reference sequence). The CDR3 spans 15 residues. V was clipped by 1 base and J by 0 bases, with 8 bases between them. CDR3: CASSLNGLSGNTIYF. The CDR3 region has the DNA TGTGCCAGCAGCTTGAATGGGCTCTCTGGAAACACCATATATTTT.

This chain links TRBV20-1 with TRBJ1-2; TRBD1 agrees at 9 bases. This CDR3 is 14 amino acids long. The germline V gene encodes CDR1 DFQATT and CDR2 SNEGSKA (reference sequence). V lost 3 bases to trimming and J lost 7 bases; unmatched junction nucleotides: 9. Here the CDR3 DNA reads TGCAGTGCTAGGCTTACAGGGGGCGGCTGTGGCTACACCTTC. It yields the protein CSARLTGGGCGYTF.

The count of this clonotype is one. One junction end does not reproduce the germline sequence, and a read error may be involved. The J gene is TRBJ2-7, the V gene TRBV11-2; D perhaps matches TRBD1 (6 bases). Germline V gene sequence: CDR1 SGHAT, CDR2 FQNNGV. The CDR3 spans 14 residues. CDR3 sequence: CASSLNSGAVEQYF. In DNA form, the CDR3 reads TGCGCCAGCAGCCTAAACTCAGGGGCGGTCGAGCAGTACTTC. The full variable domain, rest sourced from reference TRBV11-2 and TRBJ2-7, is EAGVAQSPRYKIIEKRQSVAFWCNPISGHATLYWYQQILGQGPKLLIQFQNNGVVDDSQLPKDRFSAERLKGVDSTLKIQPAKLEDSAVYLCASSLNSGAVEQYFGPGTRLTVT.

In this sample, this clonotype turned up many times. The chain links TRBV29-1 to TRBJ2-7; tentatively, D is TRBD1 (6 bases). CDR1 is SQVTM, CDR2 ANQGSEA, per germline. V was pared by 2 bases and J by 0 bases, with 8 bases between. CDR3 length equals 13 residues. DNA for the CDR3: TGCAGCGTTGAAACAGGGAGCTCCTACGAGCAGTACTTC. Amino acids: CSVETGSSYEQYF.

This clonotype was seen repeatedly, ten times or more. The rearrangement uses TRBV24-1 and TRBJ2-5; weak D call: TRBD1 (6 bases). V was pared by 3 bases and J by 5 bases, with 18 bases between. This CDR3 spans 16 amino acids. Germline-derived CDR1 and CDR2 are KGHDR and SFDVKD. For the CDR3, the DNA is TGTGCCACCAGTGATCCCCGGACAGCAAGGCGGGAGACCCAGTACTTC. Amino acid sequence: CATSDPRTARRETQYF.

This clonotype came up a few times. The V and J genes are TRBV2 and TRBJ2-5, with 9 bases aligning to TRBD2. This CDR3 has 14 amino acids. The V gene's germline CDR1 is SNHLY and CDR2 FYNNEI. The V gene end was trimmed by 9 bases and the J gene end by 1 base; junction bases not matched to a gene: 6. CDR3 sequence (DNA): TGTGCCAGTAGAGCGGGAGGCCTCCAAGAGACCCAGTACTTC. This encodes CASRAGGLQETQYF.

For this clonotype: A read error is possible here, since a much larger clone lies one base away. This rearrangement joins TRBV20-1 to TRBJ2-7, with a weak D call TRBD2 (5 bases). Germline V gives CDR1 DFQATT, CDR2 SNEGSKA (reference sequence). Between the trimmed V and J ends, which lost 2 bases and 0 bases, there was a span of 11 bases. The length of the CDR3 is 14 residues. This chain's CDR3 is CSARPGSSSYEQYF. In DNA, the CDR3 is TGCAGTGCTAGACCGGGGTCGAGCTCCTACGAGCAGTACTTC.

This clonotype was counted ten times or more. The rearrangement uses TRBV7-9 and TRBJ1-1; 7 nucleotides match TRBD1. V shed 6 bases, J shed 1 base, and the junction held 8 bases outside the gene matches. The V gene's germline CDR1 is SEHNR and CDR2 FQNEAQ (reference sequence). This CDR3 comprises 15 residues. The CDR3 sequence is CASRSPGTANTEAFF. The CDR3 region has the DNA TGTGCCAGCAGGTCACCCGGGACAGCGAACACTGAAGCTTTCTTT.

V usage is TRBV10-3 and J usage is TRBJ2-5; 10 bases agree with TRBD1. Germline CDR1 and CDR2: ENHRY and SYGVKD. V was pared by 3 bases and J by 5 bases, with 12 bases of the junction left unmatched. The CDR3 is made up of 17 amino acids. CDR3 nucleotide sequence: TGTGCCATCAGTGAAGGTTTGGACAGGGGGGGTTTGGAGACCCAGTACTTC. Protein product: CAISEGLDRGGLETQYF.

The J gene is TRBJ2-2, the V gene TRBV4-1; D perhaps matches TRBD2 (6 bases). Germline CDR1 is MGHRA and CDR2 is YSYEKL. The V end lost 1 base, the J end lost 2 bases, and 17 bases lay between the germline ends. This CDR3 contains 18 residues. The chain's CDR3 is CASSQVVQRRVNTGELFF. The CDR3 DNA follows: TGCGCCAGCAGCCAAGTGGTTCAAAGGAGGGTCAACACCGGGGAGCTGTTTTTT.

This clonotype came up a few times. The chain uses TRBV6-5 and TRBJ1-1; D ambiguous. Germline values: CDR1 MNHEY, CDR2 SVGAGI. V was trimmed by 8 bases and J by 3 bases, leaving 10 bases between them. CDR3 length equals 12 residues. CDR3 sequence (DNA): TGTGCCAGCTACTCGGGAGACACTGAAGCTTTCTTT. Amino acids: CASYSGDTEAFF.